Listed below are T cell receptor beta chains from one sample, sequenced in a study of identical twins. TCRdb redid the calling of the 5' RACE reads with MiXCR, one entry per CDR3 protein. Of about 530,000 distinct CDR3 sequences in the sample, 13% to 15% were seen once. A further study also used this sample, focusing on yellow fever vaccine responses in identical twins.

Sequencing was carried out using CD4+ T cells sorted from blood. Receptors originate from a woman younger than 35 in good health. Both conserved end residues are part of each CDR3. Fields, in order: CDR3 length, J gene, V gene, clone size, D gene, CDR3 protein, CDR3 DNA. D genes are given only for firm matches. Clone size is given for some rows only: seen once, a few or many times, or a class if the clone is expanded.

length: 14; J: TRBJ2-2; V: TRBV6-4; size: NA; D: NA; CDR3: CASSYEENTGELFF; DNA: TGTGCCAGCAGTTACGAGGAGAACACCGGGGAGCTGTTTTTT
length: 15; J: TRBJ2-5; V: TRBV6-1; size: NA; D: NA; CDR3: CASGRVAGALETQYF; DNA: TGTGCCAGCGGAAGGGTTGCGGGGGCCCTAGAGACCCAGTACTTC
length: 16; J: TRBJ1-1; V: TRBV29-1; size: few; D: NA; CDR3: CSVDKDGIGINTEAFF; DNA: TGCAGCGTTGATAAGGATGGGATTGGGATAAACACTGAAGCTTTCTTT
length: 16; J: TRBJ2-1; V: TRBV7-3; size: NA; D: NA; CDR3: CASSFGGQSSYNEQFF; DNA: TGTGCCAGCAGCTTCGGGGGGCAGAGCTCCTACAATGAGCAGTTCTTC
length: 13; J: TRBJ1-1; V: TRBV20-1; size: NA; D: NA; CDR3: CSARDQGNTEAFF; DNA: TGCAGTGCTAGAGATCAAGGGAACACTGAAGCTTTCTTT
length: 12; J: TRBJ1-2; V: TRBV7-9; size: few; D: NA; CDR3: CASSLVVDGYTF; DNA: TGTGCCAGCAGCTTAGTGGTTGATGGCTACACCTTC
length: 17; J: TRBJ2-7; V: TRBV10-3; size: few; D: NA; CDR3: CAISEFTTSISSYEQYF; DNA: TGTGCCATCAGTGAGTTTACCACTAGTATAAGCTCCTACGAGCAGTACTTC
length: 16; J: TRBJ2-2; V: TRBV28; size: few; D: NA; CDR3: CASSLLGDRNTGELFF; DNA: TGTGCCAGCAGTTTATTAGGAGACAGAAACACCGGGGAGCTGTTTTTT
length: 15; J: TRBJ1-5; V: TRBV5-1; size: few; D: NA; CDR3: CASSPLGDSNQPQHF; DNA: TGCGCCAGCAGCCCTCTAGGGGATAGCAATCAGCCCCAGCATTTT
length: 15; J: TRBJ2-2; V: TRBV4-1; size: few; D: NA; CDR3: CASSQGGLNTGELFF; DNA: TGCGCCAGCAGCCAAGGGGGGCTGAACACCGGGGAGCTGTTTTTT
length: 15; J: TRBJ1-4; V: TRBV10-3; size: few; D: NA; CDR3: CAISESTVGSEKLFF; DNA: TGTGCCATCAGTGAGTCGACGGTGGGGTCTGAAAAACTGTTTTTT
length: 15; J: TRBJ2-2; V: TRBV7-9; size: NA; D: NA; CDR3: CASSPQTVQTGELFF; DNA: TGTGCCAGCAGCCCGCAGACCGTACAGACCGGGGAGCTGTTTTTT
length: 15; J: TRBJ2-1; V: TRBV10-3; size: NA; D: NA; CDR3: CAISPRDGAVNEQFF; DNA: TGTGCCATCAGTCCTCGGGACGGCGCGGTCAATGAGCAGTTCTTC
length: 15; J: TRBJ1-1; V: TRBV28; size: few; D: NA; CDR3: CASNSLGALNTEAFF; DNA: TGTGCCAGCAACTCACTGGGGGCCTTGAACACTGAAGCTTTCTTT
length: 16; J: TRBJ2-3; V: TRBV12-3/TRBV12-4; size: many; D: TRBD2; CDR3: CASSLRTSGSTDTQYF; DNA: TGTGCCAGCAGTTTACGGACTAGCGGGAGCACAGATACGCAGTATTTT
length: 15; J: TRBJ2-5; V: TRBV5-5; size: NA; D: TRBD2; CDR3: CASSSLAAQRETQYF; DNA: TGTGCCAGCAGCTCTCTAGCGGCCCAAAGGGAGACCCAGTACTTC
length: 16; J: TRBJ2-1; V: TRBV7-8; size: NA; D: TRBD2; CDR3: CASSLVGLAGVHEQFF; DNA: TGTGCCAGCAGCTTAGTTGGGCTAGCGGGAGTGCATGAGCAGTTCTTC
length: 14; J: TRBJ2-2; V: TRBV19; size: few; D: NA; CDR3: CASSTGFNTGELFF; DNA: TGTGCCAGTAGTACAGGTTTCAACACCGGGGAGCTGTTTTTT
length: 15; J: TRBJ1-2; V: TRBV3-1; size: few; D: NA; CDR3: CASSQPQGLHYGYTF; DNA: TGTGCCAGCAGCCAACCCCAGGGTTTGCACTATGGCTACACCTTC
length: 17; J: TRBJ2-1; V: TRBV6-5; size: NA; D: NA; CDR3: CASSYVTGGSSYNEQFF; DNA: TGTGCCAGCAGTTACGTAACCGGGGGCAGCTCCTACAATGAGCAGTTCTTC
length: 15; J: TRBJ2-6; V: TRBV10-3; size: many; D: NA; CDR3: CAISDPGTGANVLTF; DNA: TGTGCCATCAGTGACCCAGGGACCGGGGCCAACGTCCTGACTTTC
length: 15; J: TRBJ2-7; V: TRBV7-9; size: few; D: TRBD2; CDR3: CASSLAGTSLGEQYF; DNA: TGTGCCAGCAGCTTAGCCGGGACTAGCTTAGGGGAGCAGTACTTC
length: 13; J: TRBJ2-3; V: TRBV28; size: NA; D: NA; CDR3: CASRTTLPDTQYF; DNA: TGTGCCAGCAGAACGACCCTGCCGGATACGCAGTATTTT
length: 15; J: TRBJ2-1; V: TRBV5-5; size: many; D: TRBD1; CDR3: CASSLLGTGDNEQFF; DNA: TGTGCCAGCAGCTTGTTAGGGACAGGAGACAATGAGCAGTTCTTC
length: 15; J: TRBJ2-2; V: TRBV20-1; size: once; D: NA; CDR3: CSANVAGTNTGELFF; DNA: TGCAGTGCTAATGTGGCGGGCACGAACACCGGGGAGCTGTTTTTT
length: 11; J: TRBJ2-1; V: TRBV5-1; size: NA; D: NA; CDR3: CASRAGWEQFF; DNA: TGCGCCAGCAGGGCTGGCTGGGAGCAGTTCTTC
length: 14; J: TRBJ2-3; V: TRBV24-1; size: few; D: TRBD2; CDR3: CATSRAGTTDTQYF; DNA: TGTGCCACCAGCAGAGCGGGAACAACAGATACGCAGTATTTT
length: 16; J: TRBJ2-5; V: TRBV20-1; size: NA; D: TRBD1; CDR3: CSARESSRGHRETQYF; DNA: TGCAGTGCTAGAGAATCCTCCAGGGGGCATCGAGAGACCCAGTACTTC
length: 15; J: TRBJ1-6; V: TRBV3-1; size: many; D: NA; CDR3: CASSQAGMGMSPLHF; DNA: TGTGCCAGCAGCCAGGCGGGAATGGGGATGTCACCCCTCCACTTT
length: 19; J: TRBJ2-2; V: TRBV6-1; size: NA; D: NA; CDR3: CASRRGFTNLQNGAGELFF; DNA: TGTGCCAGCAGGAGAGGGTTTACTAACCTGCAGAACGGAGCCGGGGAGCTGTTTTTT
length: 16; J: TRBJ1-1; V: TRBV3-1; size: NA; D: NA; CDR3: CASSQDGVAIRTEAFF; DNA: TGTGCCAGCAGCCAAGATGGGGTTGCGATTAGGACTGAAGCTTTCTTT
length: 15; J: TRBJ2-1; V: TRBV15; size: few; D: NA; CDR3: CATSRDGNTYNEQFF; DNA: TGTGCCACCAGCAGAGATGGTAACACCTACAATGAGCAGTTCTTC
length: 14; J: TRBJ2-2; V: TRBV2; size: few; D: TRBD2; CDR3: CASRSGVNTGELFF; DNA: TGTGCCAGCCGAAGCGGGGTGAACACCGGGGAGCTGTTTTTT
length: 13; J: TRBJ2-1; V: TRBV10-1; size: NA; D: NA; CDR3: CASSVRGRNEQFF; DNA: TGCGCCAGCAGTGTAAGAGGGAGAAATGAGCAGTTCTTC
length: 16; J: TRBJ1-1; V: TRBV12-3/TRBV12-4; size: NA; D: NA; CDR3: CASSLVWGDGGTEAFF; DNA: TGTGCCAGCAGTTTAGTATGGGGGGACGGGGGCACTGAAGCTTTCTTT
length: 12; J: TRBJ2-2; V: TRBV29-1; size: few; D: NA; CDR3: CSVGASVEELFF; DNA: TGCAGCGTGGGGGCGTCGGTTGAGGAGCTGTTTTTT
length: 17; J: TRBJ2-1; V: TRBV3-1; size: NA; D: TRBD1; CDR3: CASSQEGQGGGSNEQFF; DNA: TGTGCCAGCAGCCAAGAGGGACAGGGCGGGGGCTCCAATGAGCAGTTCTTC
length: 14; J: TRBJ1-5; V: TRBV16; size: NA; D: NA; CDR3: CASSLVVINQPQHF; DNA: TGTGCCAGCAGCCTTGTGGTTATCAATCAGCCCCAGCATTTT
length: 14; J: TRBJ2-1; V: TRBV20-1; size: NA; D: TRBD2; CDR3: CSAVTSGRVNEQFF; DNA: TGCAGTGCAGTGACTAGCGGGAGGGTTAATGAGCAGTTCTTC
length: 12; J: TRBJ2-1; V: TRBV3-1; size: many; D: NA; CDR3: CASSQVSNEQFF; DNA: TGTGCCAGCAGCCAAGTTAGCAATGAGCAGTTCTTC
length: 14; J: TRBJ2-2; V: TRBV6-1; size: few; D: NA; CDR3: CASTLGASTGELFF; DNA: TGTGCCAGCACATTAGGTGCGAGCACCGGGGAGCTGTTTTTT
length: 17; J: TRBJ1-5; V: TRBV12-3/TRBV12-4; size: NA; D: TRBD1; CDR3: CASSYRTGGYSNQPQHF; DNA: TGTGCCAGCAGTTACAGGACAGGGGGCTATAGCAATCAGCCCCAGCATTTT
length: 17; J: TRBJ2-3; V: TRBV6-1; size: NA; D: TRBD2; CDR3: CASSGGLAGGITDTQYF; DNA: TGTGCCAGCAGTGGAGGACTAGCGGGGGGAATCACAGATACGCAGTATTTT
length: 16; J: TRBJ2-5; V: TRBV4-1; size: NA; D: NA; CDR3: CASSQDRQGSQETQYF; DNA: TGCGCCAGCAGCCAAGATCGGCAGGGTTCGCAAGAGACCCAGTACTTC
length: 14; J: TRBJ2-1; V: TRBV2; size: NA; D: TRBD2; CDR3: CASVSGASYNEQFF; DNA: TGTGCCAGCGTTAGCGGGGCGTCGTACAATGAGCAGTTCTTC
length: 14; J: TRBJ2-5; V: TRBV7-6; size: NA; D: NA; CDR3: CASSLTGGPETQYF; DNA: TGTGCCAGCAGCCTGACTGGGGGGCCAGAGACCCAGTACTTC
length: 16; J: TRBJ2-1; V: TRBV3-1; size: NA; D: TRBD2; CDR3: CASSQTTSGSRNEQFF; DNA: TGTGCCAGCAGCCAAACGACTAGCGGGAGTCGTAATGAGCAGTTCTTC
length: 16; J: TRBJ1-1; V: TRBV20-1; size: NA; D: TRBD1; CDR3: CSARSRQGGFGGEAFF; DNA: TGCAGTGCTAGATCTCGACAGGGGGGCTTTGGGGGTGAAGCTTTCTTT